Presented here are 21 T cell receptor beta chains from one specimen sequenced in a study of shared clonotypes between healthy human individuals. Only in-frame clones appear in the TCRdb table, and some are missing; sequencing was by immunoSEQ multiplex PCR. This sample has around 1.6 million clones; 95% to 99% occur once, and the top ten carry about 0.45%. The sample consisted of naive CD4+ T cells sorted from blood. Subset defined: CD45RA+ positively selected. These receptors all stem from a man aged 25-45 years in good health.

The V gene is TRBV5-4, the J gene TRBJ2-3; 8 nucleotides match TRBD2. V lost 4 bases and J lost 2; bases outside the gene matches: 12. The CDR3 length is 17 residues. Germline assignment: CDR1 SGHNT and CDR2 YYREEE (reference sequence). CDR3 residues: CASSSSGILADTDTQYF. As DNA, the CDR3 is TGTGCCAGCAGCAGCAGTGGGATACTAGCGGACACAGATACGCAGTATTTT.

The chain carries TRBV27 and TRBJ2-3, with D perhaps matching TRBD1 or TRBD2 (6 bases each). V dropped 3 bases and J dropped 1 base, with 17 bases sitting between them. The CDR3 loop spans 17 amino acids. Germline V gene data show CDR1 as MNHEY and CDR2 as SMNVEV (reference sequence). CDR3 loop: CASSFYRGRGGTDTQYF. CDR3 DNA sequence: TGTGCCAGCAGTTTTTACCGGGGGCGAGGGGGCACAGATACGCAGTATTTT.

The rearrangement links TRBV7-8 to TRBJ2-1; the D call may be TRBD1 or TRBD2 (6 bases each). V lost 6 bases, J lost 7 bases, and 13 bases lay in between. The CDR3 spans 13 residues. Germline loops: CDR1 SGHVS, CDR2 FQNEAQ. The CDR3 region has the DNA TGTGCCAGCAGTTGGACGGGGGCGAATGAGCAGTTCTTC. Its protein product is CASSWTGANEQFF.

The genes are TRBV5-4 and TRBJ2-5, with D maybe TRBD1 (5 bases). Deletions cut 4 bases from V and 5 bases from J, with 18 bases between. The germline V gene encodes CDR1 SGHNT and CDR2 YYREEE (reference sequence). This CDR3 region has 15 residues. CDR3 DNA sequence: TGTGCCAGCAGCCAACAGGACCATCTCTTGGAGACCCAGTACTTC. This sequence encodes CASSQQDHLLETQYF.

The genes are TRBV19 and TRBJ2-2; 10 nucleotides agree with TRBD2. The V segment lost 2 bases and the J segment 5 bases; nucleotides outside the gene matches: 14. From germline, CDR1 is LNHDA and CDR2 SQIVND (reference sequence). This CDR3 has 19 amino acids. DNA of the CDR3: TGTGCCAGTAGTATACTATATCTAGCGGGAGAAGGTGTGACCGGGGAGCTGTTTTTT. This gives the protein CASSILYLAGEGVTGELFF.

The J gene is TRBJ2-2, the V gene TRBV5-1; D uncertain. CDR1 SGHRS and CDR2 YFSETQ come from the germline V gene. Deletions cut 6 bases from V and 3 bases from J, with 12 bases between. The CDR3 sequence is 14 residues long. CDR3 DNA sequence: TGCGCCAGCATGAAGGGCGGAGACACCGGGGAGCTGTTTTTT. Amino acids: CASMKGGDTGELFF. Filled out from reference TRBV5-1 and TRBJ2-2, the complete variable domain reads KAGVTQTPRYLIKTRGQQVTLSCSPISGHRSVSWYQQTPGQGLQFLFEYFSETQRNKGNFPGRFSGRQFSNSRSEMNVSTLELGDSALYLCASMKGGDTGELFFGEGSRLTVL.

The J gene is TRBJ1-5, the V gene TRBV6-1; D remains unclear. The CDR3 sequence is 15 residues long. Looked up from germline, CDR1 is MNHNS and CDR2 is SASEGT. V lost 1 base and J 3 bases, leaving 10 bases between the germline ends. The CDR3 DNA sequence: TGTGCCAGCAGTGAAGGTGGCTACTTCAATCAGCCCCAGCATTTT. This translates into CASSEGGYFNQPQHF.

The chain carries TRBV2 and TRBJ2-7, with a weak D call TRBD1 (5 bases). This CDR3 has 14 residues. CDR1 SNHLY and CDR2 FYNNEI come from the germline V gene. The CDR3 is CASRGQGLGREQYF. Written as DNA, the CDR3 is TGTGCTTCTAGGGGTCAGGGTCTCGGCCGCGAGCAGTACTTC.

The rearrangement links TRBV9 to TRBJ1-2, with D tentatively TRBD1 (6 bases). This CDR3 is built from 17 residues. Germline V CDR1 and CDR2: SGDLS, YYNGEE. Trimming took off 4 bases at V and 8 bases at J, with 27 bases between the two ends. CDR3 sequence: CASSPSDGGAYPQGYTF. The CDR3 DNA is TGTGCCAGCAGCCCCAGCGATGGGGGGGCATACCCTCAGGGCTACACCTTC.

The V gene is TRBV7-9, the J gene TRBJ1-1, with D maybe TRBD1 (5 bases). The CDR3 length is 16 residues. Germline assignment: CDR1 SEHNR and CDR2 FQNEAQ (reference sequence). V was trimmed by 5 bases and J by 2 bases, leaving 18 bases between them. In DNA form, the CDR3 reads TGTGCCAGCAGCGCTAGCTTCAGGGCTTCCAACACTGAAGCTTTCTTT. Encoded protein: CASSASFRASNTEAFF.

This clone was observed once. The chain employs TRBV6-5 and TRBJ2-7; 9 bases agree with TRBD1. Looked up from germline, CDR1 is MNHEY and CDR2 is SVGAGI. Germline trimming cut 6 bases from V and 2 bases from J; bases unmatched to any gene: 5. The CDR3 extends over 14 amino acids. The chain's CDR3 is CASSTGTGTYEQYF. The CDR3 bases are TGTGCCAGCAGCACCGGGACAGGGACCTACGAGCAGTACTTC.

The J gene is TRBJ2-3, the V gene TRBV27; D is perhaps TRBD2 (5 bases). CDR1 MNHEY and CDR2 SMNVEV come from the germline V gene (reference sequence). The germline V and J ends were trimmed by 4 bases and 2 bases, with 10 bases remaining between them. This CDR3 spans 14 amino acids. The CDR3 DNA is TGTGCCAGCAGTTACGGACTTGCCACAGATACGCAGTATTTT. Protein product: CASSYGLATDTQYF.

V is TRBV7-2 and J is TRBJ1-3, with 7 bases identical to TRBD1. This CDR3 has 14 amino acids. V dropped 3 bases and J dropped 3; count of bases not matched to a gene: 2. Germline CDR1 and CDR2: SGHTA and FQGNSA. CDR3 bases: TGTGCCAGCAGCTTGGGGACAGTTGGAAACACCATATATTTT. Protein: CASSLGTVGNTIYF.

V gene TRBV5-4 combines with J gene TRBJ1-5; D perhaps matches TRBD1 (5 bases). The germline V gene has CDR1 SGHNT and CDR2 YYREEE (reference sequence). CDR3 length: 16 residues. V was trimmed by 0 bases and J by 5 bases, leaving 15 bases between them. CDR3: CASSLGRGGVDQPQHF. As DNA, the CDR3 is TGTGCCAGCAGCTTGGGCCGGGGCGGCGTCGATCAGCCCCAGCATTTT.

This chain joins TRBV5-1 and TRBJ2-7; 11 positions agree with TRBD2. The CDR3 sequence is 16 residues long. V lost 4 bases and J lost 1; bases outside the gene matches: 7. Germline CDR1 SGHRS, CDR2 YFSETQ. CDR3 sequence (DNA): TGCGCCAGCAGCCCCACTAGCGGGAGTGTGTCCTACGAGCAGTACTTC. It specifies CASSPTSGSVSYEQYF.

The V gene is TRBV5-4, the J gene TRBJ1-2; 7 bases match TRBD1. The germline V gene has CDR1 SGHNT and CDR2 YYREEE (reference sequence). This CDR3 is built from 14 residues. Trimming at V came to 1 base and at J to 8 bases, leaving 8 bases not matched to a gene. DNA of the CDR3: TGTGCCAGCAGCTTGTCCGACAGGGTATGGGGCTACACCTTC. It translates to CASSLSDRVWGYTF.

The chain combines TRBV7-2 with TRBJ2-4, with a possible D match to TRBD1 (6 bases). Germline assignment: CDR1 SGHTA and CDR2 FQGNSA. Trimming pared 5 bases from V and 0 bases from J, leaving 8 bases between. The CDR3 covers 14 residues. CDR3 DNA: TGTGCCAGCAGCCCGGACAGAGCCAAAAACATTCAGTACTTC. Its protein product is CASSPDRAKNIQYF.

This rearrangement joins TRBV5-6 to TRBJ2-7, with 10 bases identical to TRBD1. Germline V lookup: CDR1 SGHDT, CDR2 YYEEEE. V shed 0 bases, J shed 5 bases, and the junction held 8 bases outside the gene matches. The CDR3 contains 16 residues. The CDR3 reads CASSLARGQGDHEQYF. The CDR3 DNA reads TGTGCCAGCAGCTTGGCGAGAGGACAGGGGGACCACGAGCAGTACTTC.

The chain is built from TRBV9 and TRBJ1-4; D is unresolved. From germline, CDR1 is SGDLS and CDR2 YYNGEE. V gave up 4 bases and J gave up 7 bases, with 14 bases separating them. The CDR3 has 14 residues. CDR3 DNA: TGTGCCAGCAGCAAAGACCTTCTACCTGAAAAACTGTTTTTT. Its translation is CASSKDLLPEKLFF.

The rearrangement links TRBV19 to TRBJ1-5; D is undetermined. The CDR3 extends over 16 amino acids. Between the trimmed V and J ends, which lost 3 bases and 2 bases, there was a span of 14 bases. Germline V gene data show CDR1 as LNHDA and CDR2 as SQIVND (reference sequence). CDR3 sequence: CASSIGPGRRNQPQHF. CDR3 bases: TGTGCCAGTAGTATTGGTCCAGGACGACGCAATCAGCCCCAGCATTTT.

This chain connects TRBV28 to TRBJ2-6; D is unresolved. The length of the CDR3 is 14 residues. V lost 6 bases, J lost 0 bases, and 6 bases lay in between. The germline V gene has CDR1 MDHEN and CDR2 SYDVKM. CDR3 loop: CASSPRSGANVLTF. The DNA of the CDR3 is TGTGCCAGCAGCCCCCGCTCTGGGGCCAACGTCCTGACTTTC.